A single sample is the source of the 22 T cell receptor beta chains below, sequenced in a study of regulatory T cells in long-lasting Graves disease. According to the study, TCR beta libraries were built with iRepertoire HTBI primers and CDR3-region Arm-PCR. From the multiplex PCR reads, TCRdb called clonotypes with MiXCR, one entry per CDR3 protein. The profile covers over 200,000 distinct CDR3 sequences, with about 18% appearing a single time and around 15% taken by the ten largest. Time point indicated: newly diagnosed GD, antithyroid drugs for less than 3 months. Extracted RNA from PBMCs served as the source of the TCR library. These data were also reused for a study on T cells in Graves' hyperthyroidism and ophthalmopathy.

The sequences come from peripheral blood mononuclear cells (PBMCs), collected at new diagnosis, from a patient treated with antithyroid drugs. Receptor source: a woman aged 30 to 39 with Graves disease.

This clonotype was seen more than once but under ten times. The rearrangement links TRBV5-5 to TRBJ1-2; 8 bases line up with TRBD1. CDR1 is SGHKS and CDR2 is YYEKEE in the germline V gene (reference sequence). The CDR3 covers 15 residues. J lost 8 bases, V lost 4 bases, and 13 bases had no gene match. The CDR3 bases are TGTGCCAGCAGCCCCCCACAGGGGGGGGGTTGGGGCTACACCTTC. It specifies CASSPPQGGGWGYTF.

This clonotype was picked up many times. A read error may produce the germline difference seen at one junction end. V is TRBV7-7 and J is TRBJ2-7; TRBD1 is a possible D gene (6 bases). Germline V lookup: CDR1 SSHAT, CDR2 FNYEAQ (reference sequence). CDR3 size: 14 residues. This CDR3 is CASSLGAQSYEQYF. In DNA, the CDR3 is TGTGCTAGCAGCTTGGGGGCGCAGTCCTACGAGCAGTACTTC.

The V and J genes are TRBV9 and TRBJ2-3; TRBD2 matches at 13 bases. V dropped 1 base and J dropped 4; count of bases not matched to a gene: 3. The CDR3 is 16 residues long. Germline-derived CDR1 and CDR2 are SGDLS and YYNGEE. The DNA of the CDR3 is TGTGCCAGCAGCGTAACTACTAGCGGGGGGGCAGATACGCAGTATTTT. Amino acid sequence: CASSVTTSGGADTQYF.

The chain recombines TRBV4-1 with TRBJ2-7; the D gene could be TRBD1 or TRBD2 (5 bases each). Germline assignment: CDR1 MGHRA and CDR2 YSYEKL. The V end lost 1 base, the J end lost 2 bases, and 18 bases lay between the germline ends. The CDR3 is 17 amino acids. The CDR3 protein is CASSQATLTGATYEQYF. The DNA for the CDR3 is TGCGCCAGCAGCCAAGCGACTCTAACCGGGGCGACCTACGAGCAGTACTTC.

Ten or more counts support this clonotype. V and J are TRBV28 and TRBJ1-5; D might be TRBD1 (6 bases). CDR1 is MDHEN, CDR2 SYDVKM, per germline. The germline V and J ends were trimmed by 4 bases and 2 bases, with 15 bases remaining between them. The length of the CDR3 is 16 residues. CDR3 loop: CASSSPPGGGNQPQHF. Written as DNA, the CDR3 is TGTGCCAGCAGTTCCCCGCCGGGGGGCGGCAATCAGCCCCAGCATTTT.

The rearrangement joins TRBV12-3 or TRBV12-4 to TRBJ1-2; 7 bases match TRBD1. The trim removed 6 bases at V and 5 bases at J, leaving 9 bases unmatched. This CDR3 has 14 amino acids. CDR3 region: CASRRGTVQYGYTF. CDR3 DNA sequence: TGTGCCAGCAGAAGAGGGACAGTTCAATATGGCTACACCTTC.

This clonotype has ten or more counts. The CDR3 sequence: CASSPTGTVGYNEQFF. The CDR3 DNA reads TGCGCCAGCAGCCCTACAGGGACAGTGGGGTACAATGAGCAGTTCTTC. The J gene is TRBJ2-1, the V gene TRBV4-1; 7 bases are shared with TRBD1. Germline CDR1 reads MGHRA; CDR2 reads YSYEKL. The J segment lost 4 bases and the V segment lost 4 bases, leaving 10 bases of the junction unmatched. The CDR3 consists of 16 residues.

This clonotype was seen repeatedly, ten times or more. The V and J genes are TRBV19 and TRBJ2-7, with 8 nucleotides matching TRBD1. The germline gives CDR1 LNHDA, CDR2 SQIVND (reference sequence). Trimming cost V 6 bases and J 2 bases; bases outside gene matches: 6. The CDR3 extends over 14 amino acids. The CDR3 sequence is CASSRQGSPYEQYF. The DNA of the CDR3 is TGTGCCAGTAGCAGACAGGGGTCCCCCTACGAGCAGTACTTC.

This clonotype has a count of ten or more. The chain combines TRBV6-1 with TRBJ1-1, with 7 bases fitting TRBD1. CDR1 MNHNS and CDR2 SASEGT come from the germline V gene. This CDR3 spans 17 amino acids. Trimming took 6 bases from V and 2 from J; bases not matched to a gene: 15. This CDR3 is CASRPGQGGSPNTEAFF. DNA for the CDR3: TGTGCCAGCAGACCGGGGCAGGGGGGCTCCCCTAACACTGAAGCTTTCTTT.

To note about this clonotype: A much larger clone lies one base from this, so it may be a read error. The CDR3 does not end in the conserved phenylalanine or tryptophan, so this is likely a read error. The chain recombines TRBV7-9 with TRBJ2-1; D gene ambiguous. Trimming removed 0 bases from V and 1 base from J, with 4 bases in between. There are 14 residues in the CDR3. In germline, CDR1 is SEHNR, CDR2 FQNEAQ (reference sequence). The CDR3 nucleotides are TGTGCCAGCAGCTTAGCGGGGTCCTACAATGAGCAGTTCATC. Protein sequence: CASSLAGSYNEQFI.

This clonotype was counted at least ten times. The chain employs TRBV5-4 and TRBJ2-7, with D perhaps TRBD1 or TRBD2 (5 bases each). The CDR3 has 14 residues. Per germline, CDR1 SGHNT and CDR2 YYREEE (reference sequence). Deletions cut 3 bases from V and 4 bases from J, with 14 bases between. Here the CDR3 reads CASSWGGGRYEQYF. The DNA of the CDR3 is TGTGCCAGCAGCTGGGGTGGGGGACGGTACGAGCAGTACTTC. The entire variable domain, with the rest obtained from reference TRBV5-4 and TRBJ2-7, is as follows: ETGVTQSPTHLIKTRGQQVTLRCSSQSGHNTVSWYQQALGQGPQFIFQYYREEENGRGNFPPRFSGLQFPNYSSELNVNALELDDSALYLCASSWGGGRYEQYFGPGTRLTVT.

As regards this clonotype: At one of its ends the junction is not consistent with the germline gene, which may arise from a read error. The chain links TRBV7-8 to TRBJ2-3; 13 bases are shared with TRBD2. Germline values: CDR1 SGHVS, CDR2 FQNEAQ. CDR3 length: 17 residues. CDR3 protein: CASSLVGLAGEGDTQYF. In nucleotides, the CDR3 is TGTGCCAGCAGTTTAGTTGGACTAGCGGGAGAGGGGGATACGCAGTATTTT.

This clonotype came up many times. The rearrangement joins TRBV20-1 to TRBJ2-3; 10 nucleotides align to TRBD2. This CDR3 is built from 14 residues. Germline trimming cut 6 bases from V and 8 bases from J; bases unmatched to any gene: 11. CDR1 is DFQATT, CDR2 SNEGSKA, per germline (reference sequence). In DNA form, the CDR3 reads TGCAGTGCAGCCCTAGCGGGGGCTCGGGGTACGCAGTATTTT. Protein product: CSAALAGARGTQYF.

The genes are TRBV9 and TRBJ1-1; 11 positions match TRBD1. CDR3 size: 14 residues. CDR1 is SGDLS and CDR2 is YYNGEE in the germline V gene. The trim removed 2 bases at V and 5 bases at J, leaving 2 bases unmatched. CDR3 DNA sequence: TGTGCCAGCAGCGTCGGGACAGGGGGAACTGAAGCTTTCTTT. It encodes CASSVGTGGTEAFF.

This clonotype was seen only a few times. V is TRBV9 and J is TRBJ2-1, with a possible D match to TRBD2 (6 bases). This CDR3 is built from 17 residues. V lost 0 bases and J lost 7, with 20 bases in between. Germline V gene sequence: CDR1 SGDLS, CDR2 YYNGEE. This CDR3 reads CASSVGRGTPTRNEQFF. The CDR3, as DNA: TGTGCCAGCAGCGTAGGAAGAGGGACTCCTACGCGGAATGAGCAGTTCTTC. Full variable domain (rest looked up from reference TRBV9 and TRBJ2-1): DSGVTQTPKHLITATGQRVTLRCSPRSGDLSVYWYQQSLDQGLQFLIQYYNGEERAKGNILERFSAQQFPDLHSELNLSSLELGDSALYFCASSVGRGTPTRNEQFFGPGTRLTVL.

This chain uses TRBV12-3 or TRBV12-4 with TRBJ2-7; tentative D call: TRBD2 (6 bases). This CDR3 comprises 15 residues. V was cut by 6 bases and J by 5 bases, with 20 bases left in between. CDR3 sequence reads: CASSWGVPGVDEQYF. CDR3 nucleotides: TGTGCCAGCAGCTGGGGGGTCCCGGGTGTGGACGAGCAGTACTTC.

This chain joins TRBV7-8 and TRBJ2-2, with TRBD2 identical over 11 bases. This CDR3 is 17 amino acids long. V lost 2 bases to trimming and J lost 5 bases; unmatched junction nucleotides: 7. From germline, CDR1 is SGHVS and CDR2 FQNEAQ. CDR3 in amino acids: CASSLRGLAEPTGELFF. The CDR3 DNA is TGTGCCAGCAGCTTAAGGGGACTAGCGGAACCAACCGGGGAGCTGTTTTTT.

This clonotype has only a few counts. The chain links TRBV20-1 to TRBJ2-7, with no clear D. The CDR3 is 15 residues long. Germline V gene sequence: CDR1 DFQATT, CDR2 SNEGSKA (reference sequence). The ends were cut back, 0 bases at V and 3 bases at J, with 15 bases in the middle. DNA of the CDR3: TGCAGTGCTAGAGAAATGGGCCAGCACGACTACGAGCAGTACTTC. Translated: CSAREMGQHDYEQYF.

This clonotype appeared many times. The rearrangement uses TRBV9 and TRBJ1-5; D ambiguous. The CDR3 extends over 15 amino acids. In germline, CDR1 is SGDLS, CDR2 YYNGEE. Deletions cut 2 bases from V and 4 bases from J, with 13 bases between. The chain's CDR3 is CASSVEYSDNQPQHF. CDR3 in DNA: TGTGCCAGCAGCGTCGAATACAGCGATAATCAGCCCCAGCATTTT.

This clonotype was observed many times. The chain couples TRBV12-3 or TRBV12-4 to TRBJ1-2; 8 bases are a match to TRBD1. V trimming: 6 bases; J trimming: 6 bases; junction bases outside the gene matches: 3. The CDR3 covers 12 residues. CDR3 in amino acids: CASSIQGDGYTF. Written as DNA, the CDR3 is TGTGCCAGCAGCATACAGGGGGATGGCTACACCTTC.

This clonotype was observed many times. The chain couples TRBV20-1 to TRBJ1-2, with D tentatively TRBD1 (5 bases). Trimming left V 6 bases short and J 6 bases short, with 20 bases between. Per germline, CDR1 DFQATT and CDR2 SNEGSKA (reference sequence). The CDR3 loop spans 14 amino acids. The CDR3 loop is CSAAPARAYHGYTF. CDR3 DNA sequence: TGCAGTGCCGCCCCGGCCAGGGCTTACCATGGCTACACCTTC.

V usage is TRBV7-3 and J usage is TRBJ2-5; TRBD1 is a possible D gene (6 bases). CDR1 and CDR2 from the germline V gene are SGHTA and FQGTGA. The CDR3 totals 14 residues. V was cut by 2 bases and J by 2 bases, with 9 bases left in between. CDR3 sequence reads: CASSLLTGQETQYF. In DNA, the CDR3 is TGTGCCAGCAGCTTATTGACAGGACAAGAGACCCAGTACTTC. Full variable domain (outside the CDR3, taken from reference TRBV7-3 and TRBJ2-5): GAGVSQTPSNKVTEKGKYVELRCDPISGHTALYWYRQSLGQGPEFLIYFQGTGAADDSGLPNDRFFAVRPEGSVSTLKIQRTERGDSAVYLCASSLLTGQETQYFGPGTRLLVL.